The present T cell receptor beta chain was sequenced within a study of blood T cell repertoires in COVID-19. Overall study context: The United States, Italy and Spain were the sources of the acute and convalescent COVID-19 samples. T cells, B-cell-depleted T cells, or PBMCs supplied cDNA or gDNA.

This clone appeared once. Trimming took 3 bases from V and 0 from J, leaving 15 bases between them. The CDR3 is 17 residues long. The germline gives CDR1 MDHEN, CDR2 SYDVKM. In the source study's methods: The authors estimated nucleated cell counts from reference gene primer amplification. TCRdb's copy holds only in-frame clones and misses some; the assay was immunoSEQ multiplex PCR. From that table come the V and J calls and clone size; the DNA was used to work out D and trimming. The sample shows about 220,000 clones, 82% of them seen only once. The TCR comes from a woman aged 80 or over with acute or convalescent COVID-19. This chain connects TRBV28 to TRBJ1-5; D is possibly TRBD1 (6 bases). Sample: peripheral blood. In DNA form, the CDR3 reads TGTGCCAGCAGTTTCGTACAGGGATCGCCTAGCAATCAGCCCCAGCATTTT. Amino acid sequence: CASSFVQGSPSNQPQHF.